This TCR beta chain derives from a study of blood T cell repertoires in COVID-19. Study-level background: Samples taken during acute and convalescent COVID-19 were collected in the United States, Italy and Spain. Sources were T cells, B-cell-depleted T cells, or PBMCs; the material itself was cDNA or gDNA.

In the study's own analysis: Reference gene primer amplification in the assay estimated nucleated cell counts. Data came from immunoSEQ multiplex PCR; TCRdb stores just in-frame clones and leaves some out. Clone size and the V and J calls come from that table; the DNA yielded D and trimming. Of more than 100,000 clones listed, just under 80% are singletons. This clone was seen once. This sequence was found in a man in his sixties with active or convalescent COVID-19. The source material was peripheral blood.

The CDR3: CASSSAGRYYEQYF. DNA of the CDR3: TGTGCCAGCAGCTCCGCGGGCAGGTACTACGAGCAGTACTTC. The V gene is TRBV5-4, the J gene TRBJ2-7; tentative D call: TRBD2 (5 bases). There are 14 residues in the CDR3. The germline V gene encodes CDR1 SGHNT and CDR2 YYREEE (reference sequence). Deletions cut 3 bases from V and 3 bases from J, with 13 bases between.